This entry features one T cell receptor beta chain sequence. This entry comes from a study of T cell responses to AZD1222 COVID-19 vaccine. TCRdb's copy holds only in-frame clones and misses some; the assay was immunoSEQ multiplex PCR. Found here are 84,000 or so clones, 75% to 90% of them singletons; the top ten hold 15% to 20%. The ends were cut back, 7 bases at V and 4 bases at J, with 11 bases in the middle. The CDR3 covers 13 residues. Germline CDR1 MNHEY, CDR2 SVGAGI. Specimen: peripheral blood, collected on day 0 of AZD1222 vaccination. The receptor's source is an adult in good health. V is TRBV6-5 and J is TRBJ2-1, with D possibly TRBD1 on 5 matching bases. The CDR3 nucleotides are TGTGCCAGCATACAGGACATTTACAATGAGCAGTTCTTC. This gives the protein CASIQDIYNEQFF.